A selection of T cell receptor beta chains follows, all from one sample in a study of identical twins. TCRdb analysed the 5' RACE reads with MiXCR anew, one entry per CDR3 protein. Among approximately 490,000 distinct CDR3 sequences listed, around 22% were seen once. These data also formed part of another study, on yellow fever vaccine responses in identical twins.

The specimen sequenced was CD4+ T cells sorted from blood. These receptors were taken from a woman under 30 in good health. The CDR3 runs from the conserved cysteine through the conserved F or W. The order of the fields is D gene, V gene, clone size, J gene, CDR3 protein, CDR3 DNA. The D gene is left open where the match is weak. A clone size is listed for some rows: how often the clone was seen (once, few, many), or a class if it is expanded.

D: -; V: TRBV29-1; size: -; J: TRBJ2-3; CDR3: CSACETSSTDTQYF; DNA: TGCAGCGCTTGTGAGACTTCTAGCACAGATACGCAGTATTTT
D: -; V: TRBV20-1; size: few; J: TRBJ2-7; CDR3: CSVPGSQYEQYF; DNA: TGCAGTGTCCCGGGCTCACAATACGAGCAGTACTTC
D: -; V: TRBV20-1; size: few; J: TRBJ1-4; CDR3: CSVHRQNEKLFF; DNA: TGCAGTGTGCACAGGCAAAATGAAAAACTGTTTTTT
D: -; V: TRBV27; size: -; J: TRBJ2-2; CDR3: CASSLGLLLNTGELFF; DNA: TGTGCCAGCAGTTTAGGATTACTCCTGAACACCGGGGAGCTGTTTTTT
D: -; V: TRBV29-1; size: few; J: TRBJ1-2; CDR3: CSVGQDINYGYTF; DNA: TGCAGCGTTGGACAGGACATTAACTATGGCTACACCTTC
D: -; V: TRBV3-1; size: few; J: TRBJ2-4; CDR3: CASSGTRSAKNIQYF; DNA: TGTGCCAGCAGCGGAACAAGGAGTGCCAAAAACATTCAGTACTTC
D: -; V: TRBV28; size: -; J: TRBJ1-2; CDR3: CASTPGTPFNYGYTF; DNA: TGTGCCAGCACCCCCGGGACGCCGTTTAACTATGGCTACACCTTC
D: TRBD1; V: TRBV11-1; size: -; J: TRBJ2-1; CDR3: CASSRQGADHEQFF; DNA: TGTGCCAGCAGCCGACAGGGGGCGGACCATGAGCAGTTCTTC
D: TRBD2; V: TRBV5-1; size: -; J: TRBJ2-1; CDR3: CASSTSGSSVQVHEQFF; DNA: TGCGCCAGCAGTACTAGCGGGAGTTCCGTCCAGGTACATGAGCAGTTCTTC
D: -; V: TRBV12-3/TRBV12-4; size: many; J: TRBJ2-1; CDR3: CASSLAGVNEQFF; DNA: TGTGCCAGCAGTTTAGCTGGGGTCAATGAGCAGTTCTTC
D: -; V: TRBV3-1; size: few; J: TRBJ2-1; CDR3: CASSQAQGRGSYNEQFF; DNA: TGTGCCAGCAGCCAAGCACAGGGACGGGGCTCCTACAATGAGCAGTTCTTC
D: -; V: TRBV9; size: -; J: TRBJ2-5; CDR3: CASSVGTNQETQYF; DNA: TGTGCCAGCAGCGTAGGAACTAACCAAGAGACCCAGTACTTC
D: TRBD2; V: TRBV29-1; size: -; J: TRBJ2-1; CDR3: CSVDRSRTSGSSYNEQFF; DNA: TGCAGCGTTGATCGTTCCCGGACTAGCGGGAGCTCCTACAATGAGCAGTTCTTC
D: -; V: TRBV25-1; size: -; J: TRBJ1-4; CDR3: CASSVYTSTNEKLFF; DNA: TGTGCCAGCAGTGTTTACACTTCAACTAATGAAAAACTGTTTTTT
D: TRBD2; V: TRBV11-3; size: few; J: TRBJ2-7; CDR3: CASTPLAGGAYEQYF; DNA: TGTGCCAGCACCCCACTAGCGGGAGGTGCCTACGAGCAGTACTTC
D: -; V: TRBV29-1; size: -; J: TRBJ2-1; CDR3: CSVAVAYNEQFF; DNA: TGCAGCGTTGCGGTCGCTTACAATGAGCAGTTCTTC
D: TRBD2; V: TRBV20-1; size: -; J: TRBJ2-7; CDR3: CSASLAGVKYEQYF; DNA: TGCAGTGCTAGTTTAGCGGGAGTAAAGTACGAGCAGTACTTC
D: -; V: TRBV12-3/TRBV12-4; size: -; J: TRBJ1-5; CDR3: CASSGPGQPQHF; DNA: TGTGCCAGCAGCGGTCCGGGTCAGCCCCAGCATTTT
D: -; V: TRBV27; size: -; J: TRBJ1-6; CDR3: CASSSPGEYGSPLHF; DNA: TGTGCCAGCAGTTCTCCAGGAGAGTACGGTTCACCCCTCCACTTT
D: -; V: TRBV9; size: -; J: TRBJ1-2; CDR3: CASSVAGLRPGYTF; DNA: TGTGCCAGCAGCGTAGCAGGCCTAAGGCCTGGCTACACCTTC
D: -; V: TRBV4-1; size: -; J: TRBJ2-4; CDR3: CASSQGGLKYF; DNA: TGCGCCAGCAGCCAAGGAGGGCTGAAGTACTTC
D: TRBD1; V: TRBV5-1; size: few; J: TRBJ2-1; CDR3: CASSGTGDSYNEQFF; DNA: TGCGCCAGCAGCGGGACAGGGGACTCCTACAATGAGCAGTTCTTC
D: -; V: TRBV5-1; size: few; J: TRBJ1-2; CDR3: CASSLEGRDTYGYTF; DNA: TGCGCCAGCAGCTTGGAGGGCAGGGATACTTATGGCTACACCTTC